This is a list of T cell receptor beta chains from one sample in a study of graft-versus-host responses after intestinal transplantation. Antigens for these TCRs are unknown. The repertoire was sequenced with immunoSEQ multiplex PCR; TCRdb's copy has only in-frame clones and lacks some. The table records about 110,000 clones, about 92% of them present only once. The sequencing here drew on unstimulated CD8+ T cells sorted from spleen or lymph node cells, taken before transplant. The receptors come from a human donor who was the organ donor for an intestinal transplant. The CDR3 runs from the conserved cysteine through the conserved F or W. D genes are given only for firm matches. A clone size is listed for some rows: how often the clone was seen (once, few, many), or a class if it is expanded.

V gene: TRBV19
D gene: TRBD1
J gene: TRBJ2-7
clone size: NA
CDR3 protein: CASSIDRDRGSYEQYF
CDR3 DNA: TGTGCCAGTAGTATAGACCGGGACAGGGGGTCCTACGAGCAGTACTTC

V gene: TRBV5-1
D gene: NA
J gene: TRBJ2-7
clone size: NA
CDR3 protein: CASSLGLVSYEQYF
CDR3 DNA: TGCGCCAGCAGCTTGGGGCTAGTTTCCTACGAGCAGTACTTC

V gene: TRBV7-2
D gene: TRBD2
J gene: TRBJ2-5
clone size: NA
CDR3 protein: CASSGTSGIGETQYF
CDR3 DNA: TGTGCCAGCAGTGGGACTAGCGGGATAGGAGAGACCCAGTACTTC

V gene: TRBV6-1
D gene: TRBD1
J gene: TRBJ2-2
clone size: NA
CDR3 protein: CASSEQGDTGELFF
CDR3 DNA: TGTGCCAGCAGTGAACAGGGGGACACCGGGGAGCTGTTTTTT

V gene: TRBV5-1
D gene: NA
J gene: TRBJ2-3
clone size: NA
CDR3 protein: CASSLNRPSTDTQYF
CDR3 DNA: TGCGCCAGCAGCTTGAATCGGCCTAGCACAGATACGCAGTATTTT

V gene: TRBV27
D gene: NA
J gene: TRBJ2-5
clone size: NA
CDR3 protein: CASSWSRDQETQYF
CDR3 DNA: TGTGCCAGCAGTTGGAGCCGGGACCAAGAGACCCAGTACTTC

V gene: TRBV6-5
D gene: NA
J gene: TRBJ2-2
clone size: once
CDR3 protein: CASSIRQSGELFF
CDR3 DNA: TGTGCCAGCAGCATCCGGCAGTCCGGGGAGCTGTTTTTT

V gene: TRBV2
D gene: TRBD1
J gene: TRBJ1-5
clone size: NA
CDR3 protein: CASSPGGGTQPQHF
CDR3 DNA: TGTGCCAGCAGCCCAGGGGGAGGGACTCAGCCCCAGCATTTT

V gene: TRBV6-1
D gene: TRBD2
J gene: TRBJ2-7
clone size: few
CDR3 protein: CASSEMVAGEQYF
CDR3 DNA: TGTGCCAGCAGTGAAATGGTAGCGGGGGAGCAGTACTTC

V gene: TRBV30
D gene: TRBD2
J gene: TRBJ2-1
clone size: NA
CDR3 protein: CAWSVPGLAGGIYNEQFF
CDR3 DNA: TGTGCCTGGAGTGTCCCGGGACTAGCGGGAGGGATCTACAATGAGCAGTTCTTC

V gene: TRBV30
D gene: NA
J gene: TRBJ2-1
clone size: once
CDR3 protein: CAWSVHLYEQFF
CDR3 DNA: TGTGCCTGGAGTGTACACCTCTATGAGCAGTTCTTC

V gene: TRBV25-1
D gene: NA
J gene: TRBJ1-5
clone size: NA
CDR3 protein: CASSAGNSNQPQHF
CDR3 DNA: TGTGCCAGCAGTGCGGGCAACAGCAATCAGCCCCAGCATTTT

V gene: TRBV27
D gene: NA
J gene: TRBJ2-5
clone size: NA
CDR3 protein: CASSNPGEETQYF
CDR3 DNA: TGTGCCAGCAGTAACCCGGGGGAAGAGACCCAGTACTTC

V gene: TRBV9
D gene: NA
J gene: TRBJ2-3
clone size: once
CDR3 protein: CASSATRTDTQYF
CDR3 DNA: TGTGCCAGCAGCGCGACCCGCACAGATACGCAGTATTTT

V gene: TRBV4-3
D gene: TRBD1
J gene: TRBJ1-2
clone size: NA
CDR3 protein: CASSQTGKRGCYTF
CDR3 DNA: TGCGCCAGCAGCCAGACAGGGAAGAGGGGCTGCTACACCTTC

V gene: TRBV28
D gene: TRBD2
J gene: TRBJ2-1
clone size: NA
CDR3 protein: CASRTSGSYEQFF
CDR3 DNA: TGTGCCAGCAGAACTAGCGGGAGCTATGAGCAGTTCTTC

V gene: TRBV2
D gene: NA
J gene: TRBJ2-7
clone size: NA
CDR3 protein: CASSEVQGAEQYF
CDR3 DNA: TGTGCCAGCAGTGAAGTTCAGGGTGCCGAGCAGTACTTC

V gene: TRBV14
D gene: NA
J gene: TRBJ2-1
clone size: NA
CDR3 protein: CASSQDRGPYNEQFF
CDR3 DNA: TGTGCCAGCAGCCAAGATAGGGGTCCTTACAATGAGCAGTTCTTC